This T cell receptor beta chain was obtained from a study of cytomegalovirus exposure and HLA in healthy donors. Notes on the study in general: Earlier results showed most TCR beta V segments being productive about 90% or about 30% of the time. The HLA-A and HLA-B alleles of most subjects were reportedly predicted accurately from TCR beta sequences.

CDR1 SEHNR and CDR2 FQNEAQ come from the germline V gene (reference sequence). CDR3 length: 16 residues. Trimming pared 0 bases from V and 0 bases from J, leaving 12 bases between. Researchers ran the PCR with 60 Vbeta and 13 Jbeta primers. TCRdb keeps only in-frame clones here, not all; method: immunoSEQ multiplex PCR. The sample holds about 110,000 clones, roughly 67% seen once. This clone came up a few times. Its antigen is not identified. Sequencing used PBMCs. The clonotype was recovered from a man aged 35-49 years in good health and CMV-seronegative. The genes are TRBV7-9 and TRBJ2-7; D is unresolved. The CDR3 nucleotides read TGTGCCAGCAGCTTAGCCTTTCAGGCCATCTCCTACGAGCAGTACTTC. Protein product: CASSLAFQAISYEQYF.